The rows below give T cell receptor beta chains drawn from one sample of a study of T cell responses to AZD1222 COVID-19 vaccine. Assay: immunoSEQ multiplex PCR; the TCRdb copy retains only in-frame clones and omits some. Among roughly 120,000 clones, about 90% were seen once, and the ten largest hold roughly 2.7%. This specimen consisted of peripheral blood, obtained 28 days after the second AZD1222 dose. These receptors all stem from an adult who received the AZD1222 COVID-19 vaccine. The CDR3 runs from the conserved cysteine through the conserved F or W. The D gene is left open where the match is weak. Only part of the rows carry a size: once, few, many, or a class if the clone is expanded.

v_call: TRBV5-8
d_call: TRBD1
j_call: TRBJ1-2
clone_size: once
cdr3_nt: TGTGCCAGCAGCCGGGACAGGGGGCGAATTAACTATGGCTACACCTTC
cdr3_aa: CASSRDRGRINYGYTF

v_call: TRBV28
d_call: -
j_call: TRBJ1-1
clone_size: few
cdr3_nt: TGTGCCAGCAGTGGTCTTCTGCTGAACACTGAAGCTTTCTTT
cdr3_aa: CASSGLLLNTEAFF

v_call: TRBV19
d_call: TRBD2
j_call: TRBJ2-7
clone_size: -
cdr3_nt: TGTGCCAGTAGAGGCGGGGGGATACCTGGCGAGCAGTACTTC
cdr3_aa: CASRGGGIPGEQYF

v_call: TRBV27
d_call: -
j_call: TRBJ1-2
clone_size: -
cdr3_nt: TGTGCCAGCAGTTCGGCGGGGGGACGCGGGGGACAACGTCTCTATGGCTACACCTTC
cdr3_aa: CASSSAGGRGGQRLYGYTF

v_call: TRBV7-6
d_call: -
j_call: TRBJ2-3
clone_size: -
cdr3_nt: TGTGCCAGCAGCTTAGGAAGGGGCACAGATACGCAGTATTTT
cdr3_aa: CASSLGRGTDTQYF

v_call: TRBV5-1
d_call: -
j_call: TRBJ1-2
clone_size: -
cdr3_nt: TGCGCCAGCAGCTTGGCGGGGGACTACTATGGCTACACCTTC
cdr3_aa: CASSLAGDYYGYTF

v_call: TRBV5-5
d_call: -
j_call: TRBJ1-2
clone_size: -
cdr3_nt: TGTGCCAGCAGCTCCGACGGCTACTATGGCTACACCTTC
cdr3_aa: CASSSDGYYGYTF

v_call: TRBV6-5
d_call: -
j_call: TRBJ1-1
clone_size: -
cdr3_nt: TGTGCCAGCAGAAGACAGACTGAAGCTTTCTTT
cdr3_aa: CASRRQTEAFF

v_call: TRBV7-9
d_call: -
j_call: TRBJ1-1
clone_size: -
cdr3_nt: TGTGCCAGCAGCCCACTCCCGGGACCCCGGGTCACTGAAGCTTTCTTT
cdr3_aa: CASSPLPGPRVTEAFF

v_call: TRBV4-1
d_call: -
j_call: TRBJ1-3
clone_size: -
cdr3_nt: TGCGCCAGCAGCCTATACCTCACTGGAAACACCATATATTTT
cdr3_aa: CASSLYLTGNTIYF

v_call: TRBV11-3
d_call: -
j_call: TRBJ1-1
clone_size: once
cdr3_nt: TGTGCCAGCAGCTTAGAAGGGGACACTGAAGCTTTCTTT
cdr3_aa: CASSLEGDTEAFF

v_call: TRBV28
d_call: -
j_call: TRBJ1-5
clone_size: few
cdr3_nt: TGTGCCAGCAGACACCGACCCGCAGGTAGCAATCAGCCCCAGCATTTT
cdr3_aa: CASRHRPAGSNQPQHF

v_call: TRBV7-6
d_call: -
j_call: TRBJ2-3
clone_size: -
cdr3_nt: TGTGCCAGCAGCTCTCTGACAGGAGCCCGCACAGATACGCAGTATTTT
cdr3_aa: CASSSLTGARTDTQYF

v_call: TRBV27
d_call: TRBD2
j_call: TRBJ2-7
clone_size: -
cdr3_nt: TGTGCCAGCAGTTTATTCCCCCCTCTCCTAGGACTAGCGGTCTCCTACGAGCAGTACTTC
cdr3_aa: CASSLFPPLLGLAVSYEQYF

v_call: TRBV24-1
d_call: TRBD1
j_call: TRBJ2-2
clone_size: -
cdr3_nt: TGTGCCACCAGTGACGGACAGGCGAACACCGGGGAGCTGTTTTTT
cdr3_aa: CATSDGQANTGELFF

v_call: TRBV7-2
d_call: -
j_call: TRBJ1-2
clone_size: -
cdr3_nt: TGTGCCAGCAGCTCCCCCGGGTCCTACTGGGACTATGGCTACACCTTC
cdr3_aa: CASSSPGSYWDYGYTF

v_call: TRBV21-1
d_call: -
j_call: TRBJ2-2
clone_size: -
cdr3_nt: TGTGCCAGCAGTGTGACAGGGAGGGACACCGGGGAGCTGTTTTTT
cdr3_aa: CASSVTGRDTGELFF

v_call: TRBV5-1
d_call: -
j_call: TRBJ2-5
clone_size: -
cdr3_nt: TGCGCCAGCAGCTTGGCCAGGGAGACCCAGTACTTC
cdr3_aa: CASSLARETQYF

v_call: TRBV5-1
d_call: -
j_call: TRBJ2-3
clone_size: -
cdr3_nt: TGCGCCAGCAAAACTACGGGCACAGATACGCAGTATTTT
cdr3_aa: CASKTTGTDTQYF

v_call: TRBV6-5
d_call: -
j_call: TRBJ1-5
clone_size: -
cdr3_nt: TGTGCCAGCTCTCGGGGGTCCGGCAATCAGCCCCAGCATTTT
cdr3_aa: CASSRGSGNQPQHF

v_call: TRBV19
d_call: -
j_call: TRBJ1-1
clone_size: -
cdr3_nt: TGTGCCAGTAGTATAGGTAGAGGGACTGAAGCTTTCTTT
cdr3_aa: CASSIGRGTEAFF

v_call: TRBV6-1
d_call: -
j_call: TRBJ2-6
clone_size: -
cdr3_nt: TGTGCCAGCAGTGAAGCCCCAGGAGCTGGGGCCAACGTCCTGACTTTC
cdr3_aa: CASSEAPGAGANVLTF

v_call: TRBV5-1
d_call: TRBD2
j_call: TRBJ2-3
clone_size: -
cdr3_nt: TGCGCCAGCAGCTCTGCCACTAGCGGGGGCACAGATACGCAGTATTTT
cdr3_aa: CASSSATSGGTDTQYF

v_call: TRBV6-2/TRBV6-3
d_call: -
j_call: TRBJ1-5
clone_size: -
cdr3_nt: TGTGCCAGCAGTGGGGGGGGAGTAGGTCAGCCCCAGCATTTT
cdr3_aa: CASSGGGVGQPQHF

v_call: TRBV2
d_call: -
j_call: TRBJ1-4
clone_size: once
cdr3_nt: TGTGCCAGCAGAAGAGATAATGAAAAACTGTTTTTT
cdr3_aa: CASRRDNEKLFF

v_call: TRBV7-3
d_call: -
j_call: TRBJ1-1
clone_size: few
cdr3_nt: TGTGCCAGCAGCTTAGGCAGGAACACTGAAGCTTTCTTT
cdr3_aa: CASSLGRNTEAFF

v_call: TRBV4-3
d_call: -
j_call: TRBJ1-4
clone_size: -
cdr3_nt: TGCGCCAGCAGCCAAGAACTAGGCAGCGTAAATGAAAAACTGTTTTTT
cdr3_aa: CASSQELGSVNEKLFF

v_call: TRBV19
d_call: -
j_call: TRBJ1-1
clone_size: -
cdr3_nt: TGTGCCAGTATTACTCCGCGGCAGGGAAGGATGAACACTGAAGCTTTCTTT
cdr3_aa: CASITPRQGRMNTEAFF

v_call: TRBV6-2/TRBV6-3
d_call: TRBD1
j_call: TRBJ2-7
clone_size: -
cdr3_nt: TGTGCCAGCAGTTTTTCGGGACAGGCCTCCTACGAGCAGTACTTC
cdr3_aa: CASSFSGQASYEQYF

v_call: TRBV19
d_call: TRBD1
j_call: TRBJ1-2
clone_size: -
cdr3_nt: TGTGCCAGTAGGGCCAGGGGGGGAGACTATGGCTACACCTTC
cdr3_aa: CASRARGGDYGYTF

v_call: TRBV6-2/TRBV6-3
d_call: -
j_call: TRBJ1-5
clone_size: once
cdr3_nt: TGTGCCAGCAGTTATGAGAGACTTAGCAATCAGCCCCAGCATTTT
cdr3_aa: CASSYERLSNQPQHF

v_call: TRBV3-1/TRBV3-2
d_call: -
j_call: TRBJ1-1
clone_size: -
cdr3_nt: TGTGCCAGCAGCCCTACGGGGGGTCTCACTGAAGCTTTCTTT
cdr3_aa: CASSPTGGLTEAFF

v_call: TRBV5-1
d_call: TRBD1
j_call: TRBJ1-1
clone_size: -
cdr3_nt: TGCGCCAGCAGCCCCTGGACAGGGGAGAACACTGAAGCTTTCTTT
cdr3_aa: CASSPWTGENTEAFF

v_call: TRBV2
d_call: -
j_call: TRBJ1-5
clone_size: -
cdr3_nt: TGTGCCAGCAGTGAAGCGAGGGGGGCGGGACAGCCCCAGCATTTT
cdr3_aa: CASSEARGAGQPQHF

v_call: TRBV5-5
d_call: -
j_call: TRBJ1-4
clone_size: -
cdr3_nt: TGTGCCAGCAGCTTAGGGGAAAAACTGTTTTTT
cdr3_aa: CASSLGEKLFF

v_call: TRBV18
d_call: -
j_call: TRBJ1-1
clone_size: -
cdr3_nt: TGTGCCAGCTCACGTTATCCCCGGAACAGGGTATGGACTGAAGCTTTCTTT
cdr3_aa: CASSRYPRNRVWTEAFF

v_call: TRBV9
d_call: -
j_call: TRBJ1-2
clone_size: once
cdr3_nt: TGTGCCAGCAGCCCCCGCCCCCGTGCGGGTGGCTACACCTTC
cdr3_aa: CASSPRPRAGGYTF

v_call: TRBV12-3/TRBV12-4
d_call: TRBD1
j_call: TRBJ2-7
clone_size: -
cdr3_nt: TGTGCCAGCAGTTTAGGACAGGGCTACGAGCAGTACTTC
cdr3_aa: CASSLGQGYEQYF

v_call: TRBV6-2/TRBV6-3
d_call: -
j_call: TRBJ2-5
clone_size: -
cdr3_nt: TGTGCCAGCAGTTACGTGTCGGGGGCGAGGTCTGGAGAGACCCAGTACTTC
cdr3_aa: CASSYVSGARSGETQYF

v_call: TRBV7-2
d_call: -
j_call: TRBJ1-1
clone_size: -
cdr3_nt: TGTGCCAGCAGCTTAACGGGTGGGGATACCGAAGCTTTCTTT
cdr3_aa: CASSLTGGDTEAFF

v_call: TRBV9
d_call: -
j_call: TRBJ2-1
clone_size: -
cdr3_nt: TGTGCCAGCAGCGTAGATGGACAGAGTCACAATGAGCAGTTCTTC
cdr3_aa: CASSVDGQSHNEQFF

v_call: TRBV24-1
d_call: TRBD2
j_call: TRBJ2-7
clone_size: once
cdr3_nt: TGTGCCACCAGTGAGTTGGGGGGGGGTTACGAGCAGTACTTC
cdr3_aa: CATSELGGGYEQYF

v_call: TRBV19
d_call: TRBD2
j_call: TRBJ2-7
clone_size: few
cdr3_nt: TGTGCCAGCAAAGAGACTAGCGGGGGGTACGAGCAGTACTTC
cdr3_aa: CASKETSGGYEQYF

v_call: TRBV19
d_call: -
j_call: TRBJ1-2
clone_size: -
cdr3_nt: TGTGCCAGCGTGCTTGTCCCGGGGACCTATGGCTACACCTTC
cdr3_aa: CASVLVPGTYGYTF

v_call: TRBV3-1/TRBV3-2
d_call: -
j_call: TRBJ1-2
clone_size: -
cdr3_nt: TGTGCCAGCAGCCCCGCCGGGGACGGCTACACCTTC
cdr3_aa: CASSPAGDGYTF

v_call: TRBV9
d_call: TRBD1
j_call: TRBJ2-2
clone_size: -
cdr3_nt: TGTGCCAGCAGCGTTCTCAACCGCAACAGGGGGAACACCGGGGAGCTGTTTTTT
cdr3_aa: CASSVLNRNRGNTGELFF

v_call: TRBV6-5
d_call: -
j_call: TRBJ1-3
clone_size: once
cdr3_nt: TGTGCCAGCAGGGCCGGGGGGGTCAACACCATATATTTT
cdr3_aa: CASRAGGVNTIYF

v_call: TRBV4-1
d_call: -
j_call: TRBJ1-4
clone_size: -
cdr3_nt: TGCGCCAGCAGCCAAGATGGGGCAGCCTATAATGAAAAACTGTTTTTT
cdr3_aa: CASSQDGAAYNEKLFF

v_call: TRBV7-5
d_call: -
j_call: TRBJ2-7
clone_size: once
cdr3_nt: TGTGCCAGAAGCGGTTTCCCTAGGTCCTACGAGCAGTACTTC
cdr3_aa: CARSGFPRSYEQYF

v_call: TRBV12-3/TRBV12-4
d_call: -
j_call: TRBJ2-5
clone_size: few
cdr3_nt: TGTGCCAGCAGTTCGGAGGGGTCCACCCAGTACTTC
cdr3_aa: CASSSEGSTQYF

v_call: TRBV11-2
d_call: -
j_call: TRBJ2-1
clone_size: -
cdr3_nt: TGTGCCAGCAGCCGCTACAATGAGCAGTTCTTC
cdr3_aa: CASSRYNEQFF

v_call: TRBV4-2
d_call: -
j_call: TRBJ2-7
clone_size: -
cdr3_nt: TGTGCCAGCAGCCAAGGGGGACTCTCCTACGAGCAGTACTTC
cdr3_aa: CASSQGGLSYEQYF

v_call: TRBV2
d_call: -
j_call: TRBJ1-1
clone_size: -
cdr3_nt: TGTGCCAGCTCCCTTGGGGGCTCCAACACTGAAGCTTTCTTT
cdr3_aa: CASSLGGSNTEAFF

v_call: TRBV15
d_call: -
j_call: TRBJ1-1
clone_size: -
cdr3_nt: TGTGCCACCAGCAGAGATCGCGGGCACACTGAAGCTTTCTTT
cdr3_aa: CATSRDRGHTEAFF

v_call: TRBV4-2
d_call: -
j_call: TRBJ1-5
clone_size: -
cdr3_nt: TGTGCCAGCAGCCAAGAGGTCAGAAATCAGCCCCAGCATTTT
cdr3_aa: CASSQEVRNQPQHF

v_call: TRBV7-9
d_call: -
j_call: TRBJ1-6
clone_size: few
cdr3_nt: TGTGCCAGCGGGACTCTTAATTCACCCCTCCACTTT
cdr3_aa: CASGTLNSPLHF